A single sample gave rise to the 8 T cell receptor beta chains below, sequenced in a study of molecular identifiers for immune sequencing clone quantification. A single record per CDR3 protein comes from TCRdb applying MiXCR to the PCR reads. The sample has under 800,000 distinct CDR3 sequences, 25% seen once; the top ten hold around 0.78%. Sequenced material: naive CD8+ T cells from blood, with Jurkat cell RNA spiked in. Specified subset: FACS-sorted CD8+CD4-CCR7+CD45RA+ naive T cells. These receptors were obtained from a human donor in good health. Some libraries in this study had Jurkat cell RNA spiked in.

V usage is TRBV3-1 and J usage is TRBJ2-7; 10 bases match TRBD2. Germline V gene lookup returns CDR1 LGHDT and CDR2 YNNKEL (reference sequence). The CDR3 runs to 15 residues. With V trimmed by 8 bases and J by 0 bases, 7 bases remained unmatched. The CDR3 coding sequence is TGTGCCAGCGCCGCTAGCGGGGGAATCTCCTACGAGCAGTACTTC. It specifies CASAASGGISYEQYF.

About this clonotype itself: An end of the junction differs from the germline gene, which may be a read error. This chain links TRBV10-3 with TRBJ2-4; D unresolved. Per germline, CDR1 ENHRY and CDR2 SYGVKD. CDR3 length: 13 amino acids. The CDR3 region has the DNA TGTGCCATCAGTGATGTCGACAAAAACATTCGGTACTTC. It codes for CAISDVDKNIRYF.

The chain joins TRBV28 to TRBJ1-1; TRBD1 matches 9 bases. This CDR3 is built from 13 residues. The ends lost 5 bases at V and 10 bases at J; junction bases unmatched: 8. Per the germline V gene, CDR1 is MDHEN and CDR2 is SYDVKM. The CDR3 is CASSPGTGTAAFF. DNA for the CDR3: TGTGCCAGCAGTCCAGGGACAGGGACCGCAGCTTTCTTT.

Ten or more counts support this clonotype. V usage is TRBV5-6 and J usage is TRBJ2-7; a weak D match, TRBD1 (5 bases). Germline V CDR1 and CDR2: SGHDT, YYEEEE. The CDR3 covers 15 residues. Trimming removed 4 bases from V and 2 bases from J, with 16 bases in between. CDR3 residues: CASSLDGHAPYEQYF. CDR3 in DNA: TGTGCCAGCAGCCTGGATGGACACGCACCCTACGAGCAGTACTTC.

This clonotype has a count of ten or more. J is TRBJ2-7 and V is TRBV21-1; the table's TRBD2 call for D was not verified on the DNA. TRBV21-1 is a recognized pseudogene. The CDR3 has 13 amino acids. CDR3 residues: CASSKYGGYEQYF. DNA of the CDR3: TGTGCCAGCAGCAAATACGGAGGGTACGAGCAGTACTTC.

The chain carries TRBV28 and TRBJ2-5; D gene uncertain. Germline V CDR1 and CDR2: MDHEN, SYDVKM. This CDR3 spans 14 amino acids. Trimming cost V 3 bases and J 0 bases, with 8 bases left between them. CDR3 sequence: CASSLDGNQETQYF. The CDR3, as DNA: TGTGCCAGCAGTTTGGATGGGAACCAAGAGACCCAGTACTTC.

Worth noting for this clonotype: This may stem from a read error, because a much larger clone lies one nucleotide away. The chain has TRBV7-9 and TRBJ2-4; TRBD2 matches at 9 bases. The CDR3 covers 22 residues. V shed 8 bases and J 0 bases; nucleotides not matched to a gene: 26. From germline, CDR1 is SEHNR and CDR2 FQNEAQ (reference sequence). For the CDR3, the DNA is TGTGCCAGCGGCTCCCCTCTCCGACTAGCGGAGGACGAAGTTAGAGCCAAAAACATTCAGTACTTC. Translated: CASGSPLRLAEDEVRAKNIQYF.

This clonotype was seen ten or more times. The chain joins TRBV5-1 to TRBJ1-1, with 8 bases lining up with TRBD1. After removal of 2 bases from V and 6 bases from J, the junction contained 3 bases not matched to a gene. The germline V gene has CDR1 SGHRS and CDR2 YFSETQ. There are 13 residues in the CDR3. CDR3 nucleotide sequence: TGCGCCAGCAGCTTCTTACAGGGGGCTGAAGCTTTCTTT. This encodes CASSFLQGAEAFF.